One sample yielded the 4 T cell receptor beta chains listed below, sequenced in a study of blood T cell repertoires in COVID-19. Profiled with immunoSEQ multiplex PCR; TCRdb holds only in-frame clones, not every one. The repertoire holds approximately 290,000 clones, with approximately 93% as singletons. What was sequenced was peripheral blood. These receptors originate from a woman aged 30 to 39 with COVID-19, enrolled during active disease.

The J gene is TRBJ2-1, the V gene TRBV24-1, with 8 bases lining up with TRBD2. Losses at the gene ends were 4 bases for V and 8 bases for J; bases not matched to a gene: 3. This CDR3 is 13 amino acids long. Looked up from germline, CDR1 is KGHDR and CDR2 is SFDVKD. DNA of the CDR3: TGTGCCACCAGTGACGGGGGGGGCCATGAGCAGTTCTTC. This translates into CATSDGGGHEQFF.

The DNA for the CDR3 is TGTGCCAGCAGCCACACCACAGGGGTGAACACTGAAGCTTTCTTT. It encodes CASSHTTGVNTEAFF. The V call is TRBV3-1 (or the pseudogene TRBV3-2), the J call TRBJ1-1; 7 nucleotides match TRBD1. The CDR3 totals 15 residues. After removal of 3 bases from V and 0 bases from J, the junction contained 4 bases not matched to a gene. CDR1 is LGHDT, CDR2 YNNKEL, per germline (reference sequence).

This clone was found once. The rearrangement joins TRBV5-5 to TRBJ1-1; perhaps TRBD1 as D (5 bases). Trimming took off 2 bases at V and 8 bases at J, with 13 bases between the two ends. This CDR3 comprises 13 residues. Germline V gives CDR1 SGHKS, CDR2 YYEKEE (reference sequence). The chain's CDR3 is CASSFGSGTEAFF. CDR3 coding DNA: TGTGCCAGCAGCTTCGGGAGCGGGACCGAAGCTTTCTTT. The full variable domain, in which reference TRBV5-5 and TRBJ1-1 provide the parts outside the CDR3, is DAGVTQSPTHLIKTRGQQVTLRCSPISGHKSVSWYQQVLGQGPQFIFQYYEKEERGRGNFPDRFSARQFPNYSSELNVNALLLGDSALYLCASSFGSGTEAFFGQGTRLTVV.

The V call is TRBV7-2, the J call TRBJ1-2, with 10 positions matching TRBD1. The CDR3 contains 16 residues. Germline values: CDR1 SGHTA, CDR2 FQGNSA. The V and J ends lost 1 base and 6 bases, in that order; junction bases with no gene match: 8. CDR3 in amino acids: CASSLGQGASPHGYTF. The CDR3 nucleotides are TGTGCCAGCAGCTTAGGACAGGGGGCGTCCCCCCATGGCTACACCTTC.